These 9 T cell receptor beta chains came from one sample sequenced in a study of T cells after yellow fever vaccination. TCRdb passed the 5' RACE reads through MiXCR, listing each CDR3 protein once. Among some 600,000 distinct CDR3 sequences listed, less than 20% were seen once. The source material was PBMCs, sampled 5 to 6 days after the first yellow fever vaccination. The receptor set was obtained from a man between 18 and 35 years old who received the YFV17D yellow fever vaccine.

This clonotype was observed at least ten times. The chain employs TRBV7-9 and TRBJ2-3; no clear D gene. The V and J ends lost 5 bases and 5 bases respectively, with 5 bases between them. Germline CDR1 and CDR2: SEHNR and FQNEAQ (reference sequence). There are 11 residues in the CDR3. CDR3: CASSEGDTQYF. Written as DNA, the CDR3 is TGTGCCAGCAGCGAAGGAGATACGCAGTATTTT.

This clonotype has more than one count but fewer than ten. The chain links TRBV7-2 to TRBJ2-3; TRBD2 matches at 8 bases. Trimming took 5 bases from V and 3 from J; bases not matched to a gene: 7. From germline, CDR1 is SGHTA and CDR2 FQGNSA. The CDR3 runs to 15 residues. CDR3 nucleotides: TGTGCCAGCAGCGGCCTGGCGGGGGGAACAGATACGCAGTATTTT. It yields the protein CASSGLAGGTDTQYF.

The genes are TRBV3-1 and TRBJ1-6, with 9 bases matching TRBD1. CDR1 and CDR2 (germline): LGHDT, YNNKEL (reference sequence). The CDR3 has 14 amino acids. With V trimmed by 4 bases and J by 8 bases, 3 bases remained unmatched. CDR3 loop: CASSRDRVYSPLHF. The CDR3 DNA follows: TGTGCCAGCAGCCGGGACAGGGTATATTCACCCCTCCACTTT. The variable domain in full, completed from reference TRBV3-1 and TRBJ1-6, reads DTAVSQTPKYLVTQMGNDKSIKCEQNLGHDTMYWYKQDSKKFLKIMFSYNNKELIINETVPNRFSPKSPDKAHLNLHINSLELGDSAVYFCASSRDRVYSPLHFGNGTRLTVT.

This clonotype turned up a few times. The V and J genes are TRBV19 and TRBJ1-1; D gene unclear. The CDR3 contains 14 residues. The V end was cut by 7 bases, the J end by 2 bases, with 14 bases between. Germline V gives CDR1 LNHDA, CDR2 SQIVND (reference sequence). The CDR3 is CASNQRYSNTEAFF. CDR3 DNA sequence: TGTGCCAGTAATCAGAGGTATTCAAACACTGAAGCTTTCTTT.

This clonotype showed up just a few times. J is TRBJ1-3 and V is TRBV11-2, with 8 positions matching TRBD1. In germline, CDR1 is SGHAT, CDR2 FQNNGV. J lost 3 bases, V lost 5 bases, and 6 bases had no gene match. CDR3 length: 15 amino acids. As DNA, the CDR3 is TGTGCCAGCAGCCCGACGACAGGGGATGGAAACACCATATATTTT. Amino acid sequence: CASSPTTGDGNTIYF.

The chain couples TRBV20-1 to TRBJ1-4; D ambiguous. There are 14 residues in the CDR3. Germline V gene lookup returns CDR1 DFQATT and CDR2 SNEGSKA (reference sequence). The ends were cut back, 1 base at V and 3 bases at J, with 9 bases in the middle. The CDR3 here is CSARGGGPNEKLFF. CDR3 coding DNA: TGCAGTGCTAGAGGGGGTGGCCCTAATGAAAAACTGTTTTTT.

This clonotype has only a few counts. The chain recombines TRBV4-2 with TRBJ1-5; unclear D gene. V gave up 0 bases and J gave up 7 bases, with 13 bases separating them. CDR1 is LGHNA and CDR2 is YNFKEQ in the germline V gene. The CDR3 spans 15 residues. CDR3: CASSQEREGRQPQHF. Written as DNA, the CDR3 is TGTGCCAGCAGCCAAGAAAGGGAGGGCCGCCAGCCCCAGCATTTT.

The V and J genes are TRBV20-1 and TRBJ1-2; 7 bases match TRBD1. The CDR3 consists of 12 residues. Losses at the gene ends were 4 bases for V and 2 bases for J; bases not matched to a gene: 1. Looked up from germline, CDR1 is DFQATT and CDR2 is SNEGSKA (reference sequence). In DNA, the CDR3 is TGCAGTGCTACACAGGGGAACTATGGCTACACCTTC. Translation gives CSATQGNYGYTF.

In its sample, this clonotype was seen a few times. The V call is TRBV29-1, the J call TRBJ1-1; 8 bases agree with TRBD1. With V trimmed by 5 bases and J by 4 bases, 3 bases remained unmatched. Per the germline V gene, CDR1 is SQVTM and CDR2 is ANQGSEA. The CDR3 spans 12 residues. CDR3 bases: TGCAGCGTTACAGGGGGTATCACTGAAGCTTTCTTT. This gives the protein CSVTGGITEAFF.